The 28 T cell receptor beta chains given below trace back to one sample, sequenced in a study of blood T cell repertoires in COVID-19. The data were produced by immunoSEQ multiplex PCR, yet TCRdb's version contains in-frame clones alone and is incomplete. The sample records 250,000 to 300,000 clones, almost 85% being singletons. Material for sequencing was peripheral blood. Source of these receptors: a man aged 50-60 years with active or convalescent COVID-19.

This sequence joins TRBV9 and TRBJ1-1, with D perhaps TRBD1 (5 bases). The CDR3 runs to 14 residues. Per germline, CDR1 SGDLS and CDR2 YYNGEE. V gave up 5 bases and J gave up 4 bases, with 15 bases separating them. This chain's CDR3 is CASSGRAGGTEAFF. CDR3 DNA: TGTGCCAGCAGTGGCAGGGCGGGGGGCACTGAAGCTTTCTTT.

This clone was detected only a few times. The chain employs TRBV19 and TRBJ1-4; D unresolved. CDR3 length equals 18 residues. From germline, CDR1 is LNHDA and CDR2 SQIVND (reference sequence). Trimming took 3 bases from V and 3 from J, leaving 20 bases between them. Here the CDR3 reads CASSMSRSSWSANEKLFF. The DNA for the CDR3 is TGTGCCAGTAGTATGAGTCGGTCCTCTTGGAGTGCTAATGAAAAACTGTTTTTT.

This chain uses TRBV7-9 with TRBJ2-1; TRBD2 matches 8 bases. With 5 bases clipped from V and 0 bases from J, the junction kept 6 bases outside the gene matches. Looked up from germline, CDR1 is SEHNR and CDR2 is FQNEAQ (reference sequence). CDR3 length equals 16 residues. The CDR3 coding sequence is TGTGCCAGCAGCATTGTTAGCGGGGCCTCCTACAATGAGCAGTTCTTC. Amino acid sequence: CASSIVSGASYNEQFF.

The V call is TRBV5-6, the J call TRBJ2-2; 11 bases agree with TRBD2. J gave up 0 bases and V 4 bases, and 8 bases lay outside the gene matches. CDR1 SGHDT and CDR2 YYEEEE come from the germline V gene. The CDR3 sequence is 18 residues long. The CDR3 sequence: CASSPWTSGSSNTGELFF. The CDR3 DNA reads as TGTGCCAGCAGCCCCTGGACTAGCGGGTCGTCGAACACCGGGGAGCTGTTTTTT.

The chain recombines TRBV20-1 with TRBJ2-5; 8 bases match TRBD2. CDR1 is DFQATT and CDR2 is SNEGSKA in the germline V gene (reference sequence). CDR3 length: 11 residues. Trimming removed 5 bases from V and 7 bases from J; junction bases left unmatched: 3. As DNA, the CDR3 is TGCAGTGCTTTCGGGGGGGGGACCCAGTACTTC. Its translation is CSAFGGGTQYF.

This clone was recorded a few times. The CDR3 DNA is TGTGCCAGCAGCCTGAATATTGGCAAGGGGGGCTACACCTTC. Protein sequence: CASSLNIGKGGYTF. The gene calls are TRBV7-9 and TRBJ1-2, with D tentatively TRBD1 (5 bases). There are 14 residues in the CDR3. Germline V gives CDR1 SEHNR, CDR2 FQNEAQ (reference sequence). The V end was cut by 5 bases, the J end by 8 bases, with 18 bases between.

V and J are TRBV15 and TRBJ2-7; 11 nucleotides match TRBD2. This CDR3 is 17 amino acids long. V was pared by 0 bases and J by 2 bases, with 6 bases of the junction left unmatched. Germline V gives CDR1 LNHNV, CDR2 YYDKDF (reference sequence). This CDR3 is CATSREGGSGRAYEQYF. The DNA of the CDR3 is TGTGCCACCAGCAGAGAGGGAGGTAGCGGGAGGGCCTACGAGCAGTACTTC.

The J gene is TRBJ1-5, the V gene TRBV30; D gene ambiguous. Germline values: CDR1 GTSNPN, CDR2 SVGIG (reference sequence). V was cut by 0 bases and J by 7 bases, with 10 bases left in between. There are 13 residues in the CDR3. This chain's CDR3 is CAWSVGQTQPQHF. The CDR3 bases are TGTGCCTGGAGTGTTGGGCAGACCCAGCCCCAGCATTTT. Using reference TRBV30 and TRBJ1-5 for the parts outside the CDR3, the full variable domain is SQTIHQWPATLVQPVGSPLSLECTVEGTSNPNLYWYRQAAGRGLQLLFYSVGIGQISSEVPQNLSASRPQDRQFILSSKKLLLSDSGFYLCAWSVGQTQPQHFGDGTRLSIL.

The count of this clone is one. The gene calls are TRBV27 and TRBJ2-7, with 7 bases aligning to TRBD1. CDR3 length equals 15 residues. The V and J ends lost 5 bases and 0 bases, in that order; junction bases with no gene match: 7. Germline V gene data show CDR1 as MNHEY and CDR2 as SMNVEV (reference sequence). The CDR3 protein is CASSPMDRSSYEQYF. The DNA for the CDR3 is TGTGCCAGCAGTCCGATGGACAGGAGCTCCTACGAGCAGTACTTC.

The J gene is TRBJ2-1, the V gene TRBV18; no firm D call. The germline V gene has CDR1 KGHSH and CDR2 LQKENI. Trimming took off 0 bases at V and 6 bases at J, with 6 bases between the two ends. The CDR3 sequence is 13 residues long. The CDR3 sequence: CASSPPTGNEQFF. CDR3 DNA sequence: TGTGCCAGCTCACCACCAACGGGCAATGAGCAGTTCTTC.

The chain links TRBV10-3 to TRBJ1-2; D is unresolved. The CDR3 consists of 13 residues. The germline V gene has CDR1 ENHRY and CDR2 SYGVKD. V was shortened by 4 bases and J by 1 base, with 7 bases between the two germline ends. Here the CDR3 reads CAISVRDNYGYTF. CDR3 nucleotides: TGTGCCATCAGTGTGCGGGATAACTATGGCTACACCTTC.

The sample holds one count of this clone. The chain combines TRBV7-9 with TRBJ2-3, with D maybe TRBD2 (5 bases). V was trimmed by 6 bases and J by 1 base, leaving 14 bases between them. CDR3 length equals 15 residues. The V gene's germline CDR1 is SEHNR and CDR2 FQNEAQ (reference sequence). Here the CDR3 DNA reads TGTGCCAGCAGTCGACTACTAGGAGGCACAGATACGCAGTATTTT. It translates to CASSRLLGGTDTQYF.

CDR3 sequence: CASRHPPYTGGSSNTEAFF. In nucleotides, the CDR3 is TGTGCCAGCAGGCACCCCCCATACACAGGGGGCTCATCGAACACTGAAGCTTTCTTT. The chain joins TRBV6-4 to TRBJ1-1; TRBD1 matches at 9 bases. Germline loops: CDR1 MRHNA, CDR2 SNTAGT. V trimming: 6 bases; J trimming: 1 base; junction bases outside the gene matches: 18. This CDR3 region has 19 residues.

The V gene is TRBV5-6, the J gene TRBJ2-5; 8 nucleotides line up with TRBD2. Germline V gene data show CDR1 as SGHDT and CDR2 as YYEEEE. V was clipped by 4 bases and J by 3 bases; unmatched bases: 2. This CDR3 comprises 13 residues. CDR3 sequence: CASSAGLEETQYF. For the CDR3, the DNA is TGTGCCAGCAGCGCGGGACTAGAAGAGACCCAGTACTTC. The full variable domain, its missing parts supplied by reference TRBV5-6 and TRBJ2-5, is DAGVTQSPTHLIKTRGQQVTLRCSPKSGHDTVSWYQQALGQGPQFIFQYYEEEERQRGNFPDRFSGHQFPNYSSELNVNALLLGDSALYLCASSAGLEETQYFGPGTRLLVL.

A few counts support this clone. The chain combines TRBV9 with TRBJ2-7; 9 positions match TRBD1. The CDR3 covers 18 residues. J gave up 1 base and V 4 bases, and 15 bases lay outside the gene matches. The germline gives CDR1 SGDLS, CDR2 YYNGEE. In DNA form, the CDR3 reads TGTGCCAGCAGCTTCTCTCCCTCCCCCGGGACAGGGTCCTACGAGCAGTACTTC. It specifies CASSFSPSPGTGSYEQYF.

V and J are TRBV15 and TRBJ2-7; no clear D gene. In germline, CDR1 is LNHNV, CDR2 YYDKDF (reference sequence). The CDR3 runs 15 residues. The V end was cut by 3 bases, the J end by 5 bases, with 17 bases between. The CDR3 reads CATSRDVQTPHEQYF. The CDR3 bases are TGTGCCACCAGCAGGGATGTACAGACCCCCCACGAGCAGTACTTC.

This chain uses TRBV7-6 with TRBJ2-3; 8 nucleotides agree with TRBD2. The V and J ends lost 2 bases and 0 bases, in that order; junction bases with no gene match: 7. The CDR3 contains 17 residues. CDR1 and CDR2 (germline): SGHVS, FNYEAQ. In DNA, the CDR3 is TGTGCCAGCAGCTTACGGGGGGGTAGCGGGAGCACAGATACGCAGTATTTT. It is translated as CASSLRGGSGSTDTQYF.

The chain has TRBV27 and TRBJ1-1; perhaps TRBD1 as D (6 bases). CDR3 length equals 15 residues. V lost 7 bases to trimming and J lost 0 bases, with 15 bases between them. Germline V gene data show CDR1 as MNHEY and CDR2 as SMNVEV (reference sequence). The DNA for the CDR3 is TGTGCCAGCAAAGCGACAGGCACGATGAACACTGAAGCTTTCTTT. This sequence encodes CASKATGTMNTEAFF.

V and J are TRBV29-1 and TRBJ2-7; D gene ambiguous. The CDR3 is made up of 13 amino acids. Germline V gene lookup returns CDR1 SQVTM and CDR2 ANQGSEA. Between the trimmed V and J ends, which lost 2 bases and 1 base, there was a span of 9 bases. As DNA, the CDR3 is TGCAGCGTTGAACTAGAAGGATCCTACGAGCAGTACTTC. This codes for CSVELEGSYEQYF.

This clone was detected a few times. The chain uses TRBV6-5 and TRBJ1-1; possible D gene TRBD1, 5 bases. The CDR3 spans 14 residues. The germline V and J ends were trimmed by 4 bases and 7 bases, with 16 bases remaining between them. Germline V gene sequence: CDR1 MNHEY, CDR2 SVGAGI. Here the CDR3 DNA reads TGTGCCAGCAGTTCCCGACGGGGGGGATATGAAGCTTTCTTT. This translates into CASSSRRGGYEAFF.

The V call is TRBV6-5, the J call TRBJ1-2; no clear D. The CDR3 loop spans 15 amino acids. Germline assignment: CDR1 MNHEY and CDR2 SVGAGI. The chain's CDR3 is CASQDVAFSNYGYTF. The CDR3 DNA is TGTGCTAGCCAGGATGTGGCCTTTTCTAACTATGGCTACACCTTC.

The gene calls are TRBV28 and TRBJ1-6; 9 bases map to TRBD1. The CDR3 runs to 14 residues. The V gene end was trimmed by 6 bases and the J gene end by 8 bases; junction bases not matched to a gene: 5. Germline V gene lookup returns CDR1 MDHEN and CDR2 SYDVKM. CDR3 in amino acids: CASSLQGAYSPLHF. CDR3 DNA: TGTGCCAGCAGCCTACAGGGGGCTTATTCACCCCTCCACTTT.

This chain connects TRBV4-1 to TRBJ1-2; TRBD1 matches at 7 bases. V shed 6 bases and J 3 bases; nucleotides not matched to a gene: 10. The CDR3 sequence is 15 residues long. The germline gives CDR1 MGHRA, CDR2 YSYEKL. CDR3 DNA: TGCGCCAGCAGTTTGCCAACCGGGACAGACTATGGCTACACCTTC. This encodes CASSLPTGTDYGYTF.

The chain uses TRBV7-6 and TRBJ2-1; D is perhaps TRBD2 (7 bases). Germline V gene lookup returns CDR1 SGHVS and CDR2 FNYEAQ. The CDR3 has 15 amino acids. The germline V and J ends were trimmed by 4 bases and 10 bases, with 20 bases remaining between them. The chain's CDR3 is CASSSIPGAGQEQFF. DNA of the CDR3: TGTGCCAGCAGCTCGATTCCCGGAGCGGGACAAGAGCAGTTCTTC.

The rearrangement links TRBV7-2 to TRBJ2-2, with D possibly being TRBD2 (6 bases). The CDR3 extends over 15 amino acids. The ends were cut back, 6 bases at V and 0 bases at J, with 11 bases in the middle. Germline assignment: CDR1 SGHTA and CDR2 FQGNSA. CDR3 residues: CASSLARTNTGELFF. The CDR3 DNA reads TGTGCCAGCAGTCTAGCGCGTACGAACACCGGGGAGCTGTTTTTT.

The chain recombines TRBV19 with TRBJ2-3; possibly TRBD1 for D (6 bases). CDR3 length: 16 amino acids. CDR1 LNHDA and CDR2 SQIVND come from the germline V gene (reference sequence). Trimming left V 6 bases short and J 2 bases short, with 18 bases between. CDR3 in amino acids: CASRAGTTHFTDTQYF. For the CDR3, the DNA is TGTGCCAGTAGAGCCGGGACAACCCATTTCACAGATACGCAGTATTTT.

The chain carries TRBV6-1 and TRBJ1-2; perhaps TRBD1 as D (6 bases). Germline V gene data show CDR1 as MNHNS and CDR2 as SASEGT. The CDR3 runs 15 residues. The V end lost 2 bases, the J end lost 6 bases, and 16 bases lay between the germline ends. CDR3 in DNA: TGTGCCAGCAGTGAAAGTCGTCGGGGGGCAAATGGCTACACCTTC. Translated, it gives CASSESRRGANGYTF.

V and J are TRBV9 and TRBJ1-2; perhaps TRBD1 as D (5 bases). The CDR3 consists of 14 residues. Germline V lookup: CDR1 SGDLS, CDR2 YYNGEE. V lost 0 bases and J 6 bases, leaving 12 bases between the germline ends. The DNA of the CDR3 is TGTGCCAGCAGCGTAGGGGGGGAAAGAGATGGCTACACCTTC. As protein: CASSVGGERDGYTF.